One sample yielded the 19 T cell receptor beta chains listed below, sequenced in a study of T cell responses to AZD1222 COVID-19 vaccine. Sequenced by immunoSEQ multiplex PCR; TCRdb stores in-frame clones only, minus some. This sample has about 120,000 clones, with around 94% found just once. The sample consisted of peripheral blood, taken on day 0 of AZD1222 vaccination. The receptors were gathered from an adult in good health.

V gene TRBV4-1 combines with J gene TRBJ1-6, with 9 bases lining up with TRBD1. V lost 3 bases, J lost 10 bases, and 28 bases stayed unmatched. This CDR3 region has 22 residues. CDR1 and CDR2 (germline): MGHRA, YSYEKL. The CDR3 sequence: CASSHRAGQGQSKSGVSSPLHF. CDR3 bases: TGCGCCAGCAGCCATAGGGCGGGACAGGGCCAAAGTAAAAGCGGCGTAAGCTCACCCCTCCACTTT.

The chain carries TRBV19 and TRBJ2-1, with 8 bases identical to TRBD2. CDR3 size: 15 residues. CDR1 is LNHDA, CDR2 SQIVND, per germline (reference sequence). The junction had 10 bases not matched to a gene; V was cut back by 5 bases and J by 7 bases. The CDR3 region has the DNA TGTGCCAGTAGTCCCCCCACGGGAGGGCCTAATGAGCAGTTCTTC. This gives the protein CASSPPTGGPNEQFF.

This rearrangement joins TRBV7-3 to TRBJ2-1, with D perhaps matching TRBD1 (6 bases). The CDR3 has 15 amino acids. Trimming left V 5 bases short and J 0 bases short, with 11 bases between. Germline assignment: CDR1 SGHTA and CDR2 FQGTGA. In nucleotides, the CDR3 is TGTGCCAGCAGCGACCAACAGGGCTCCTACAATGAGCAGTTCTTC. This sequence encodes CASSDQQGSYNEQFF.

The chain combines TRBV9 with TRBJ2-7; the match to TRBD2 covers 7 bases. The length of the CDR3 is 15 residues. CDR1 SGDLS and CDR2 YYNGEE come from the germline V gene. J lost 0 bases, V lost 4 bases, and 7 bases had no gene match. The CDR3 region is CASSLDSGPSYEQYF. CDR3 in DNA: TGTGCCAGCAGCCTCGATAGCGGGCCCTCCTACGAGCAGTACTTC.

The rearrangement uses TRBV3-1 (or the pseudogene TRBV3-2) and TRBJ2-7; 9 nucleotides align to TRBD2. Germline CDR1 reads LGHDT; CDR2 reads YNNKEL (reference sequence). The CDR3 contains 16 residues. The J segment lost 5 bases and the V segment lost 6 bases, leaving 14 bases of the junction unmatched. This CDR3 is CASSGRRWREGDEQYF. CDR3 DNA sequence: TGTGCCAGCAGTGGAAGGAGGTGGCGGGAGGGCGACGAGCAGTACTTC.

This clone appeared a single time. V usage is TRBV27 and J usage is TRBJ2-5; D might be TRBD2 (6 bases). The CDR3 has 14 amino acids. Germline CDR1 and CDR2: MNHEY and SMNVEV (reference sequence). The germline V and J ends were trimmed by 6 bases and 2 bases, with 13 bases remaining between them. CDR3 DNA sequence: TGTGCCAGCAGCCCTACTGGGGGGCAAGAGACCCAGTACTTC. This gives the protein CASSPTGGQETQYF.

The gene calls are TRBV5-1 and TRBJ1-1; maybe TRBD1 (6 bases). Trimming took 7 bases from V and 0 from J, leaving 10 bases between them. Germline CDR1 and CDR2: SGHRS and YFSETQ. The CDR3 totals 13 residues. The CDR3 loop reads CASGGLMNTEAFF. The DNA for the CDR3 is TGCGCCAGCGGGGGGCTAATGAACACTGAAGCTTTCTTT.

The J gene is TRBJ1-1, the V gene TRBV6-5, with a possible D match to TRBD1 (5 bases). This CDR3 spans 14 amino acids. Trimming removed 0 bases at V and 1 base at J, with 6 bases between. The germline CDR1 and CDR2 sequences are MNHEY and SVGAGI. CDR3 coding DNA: TGTGCCAGCAGTTACTCTGACAGGAACACTGAAGCTTTCTTT. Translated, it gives CASSYSDRNTEAFF.

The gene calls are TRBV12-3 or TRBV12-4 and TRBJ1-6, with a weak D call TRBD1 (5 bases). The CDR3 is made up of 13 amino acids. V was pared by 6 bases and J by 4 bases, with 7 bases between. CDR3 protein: CASRTAYNSPLHF. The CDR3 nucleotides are TGTGCCAGCAGGACAGCTTATAATTCACCCCTCCACTTT.

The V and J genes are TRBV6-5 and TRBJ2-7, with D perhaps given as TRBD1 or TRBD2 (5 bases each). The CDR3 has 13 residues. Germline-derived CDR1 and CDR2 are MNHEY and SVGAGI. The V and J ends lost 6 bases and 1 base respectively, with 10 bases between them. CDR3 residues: CASRSWGSYEQYF. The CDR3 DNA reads TGTGCCAGCAGATCCTGGGGGTCCTACGAGCAGTACTTC.

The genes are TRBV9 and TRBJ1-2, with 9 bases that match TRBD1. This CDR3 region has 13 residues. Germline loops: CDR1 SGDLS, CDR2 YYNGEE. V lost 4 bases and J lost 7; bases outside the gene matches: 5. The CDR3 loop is CASSLGQGFGYTF. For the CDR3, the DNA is TGTGCCAGCAGCTTAGGACAGGGGTTTGGCTACACCTTC.

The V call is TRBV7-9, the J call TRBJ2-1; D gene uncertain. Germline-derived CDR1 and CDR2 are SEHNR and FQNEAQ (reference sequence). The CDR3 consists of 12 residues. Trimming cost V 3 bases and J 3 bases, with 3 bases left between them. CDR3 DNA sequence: TGTGCCAGCAGCTTGAGCTACAATGAGCAGTTCTTC. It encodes CASSLSYNEQFF.

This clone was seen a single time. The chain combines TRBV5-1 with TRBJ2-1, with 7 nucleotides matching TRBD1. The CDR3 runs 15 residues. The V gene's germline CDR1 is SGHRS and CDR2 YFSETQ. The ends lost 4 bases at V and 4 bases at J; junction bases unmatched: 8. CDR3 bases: TGCGCCAGCAGCCCTCGGGACAGATCGTACAATGAGCAGTTCTTC. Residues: CASSPRDRSYNEQFF.

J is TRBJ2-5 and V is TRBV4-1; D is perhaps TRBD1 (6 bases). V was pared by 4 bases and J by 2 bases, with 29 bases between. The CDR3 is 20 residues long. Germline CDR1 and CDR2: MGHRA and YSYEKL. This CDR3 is CASSPQVLLGGTPLQETQYF. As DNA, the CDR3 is TGCGCCAGCAGCCCACAAGTTCTCTTAGGTGGGACACCTCTACAAGAGACCCAGTACTTC.

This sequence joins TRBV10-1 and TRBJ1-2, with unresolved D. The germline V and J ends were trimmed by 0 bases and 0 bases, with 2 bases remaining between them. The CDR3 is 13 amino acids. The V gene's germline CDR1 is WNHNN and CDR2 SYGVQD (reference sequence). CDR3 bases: TGCGCCAGCAGTGAGTCACCTAACTATGGCTACACCTTC. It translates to CASSESPNYGYTF.

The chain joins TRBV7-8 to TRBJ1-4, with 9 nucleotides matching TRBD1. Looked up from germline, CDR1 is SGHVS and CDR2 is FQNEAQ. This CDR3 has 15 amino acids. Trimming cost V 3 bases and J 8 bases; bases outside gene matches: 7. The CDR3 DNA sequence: TGTGCCAGCAGCTTGTCCGGGACAGGGTACGAAAAACTGTTTTTT. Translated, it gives CASSLSGTGYEKLFF.

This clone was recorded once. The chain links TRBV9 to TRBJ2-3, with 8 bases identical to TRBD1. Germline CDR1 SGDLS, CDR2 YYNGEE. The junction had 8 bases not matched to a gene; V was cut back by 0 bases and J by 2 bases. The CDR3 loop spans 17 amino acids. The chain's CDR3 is CASSVVGRGRNTDTQYF. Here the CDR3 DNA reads TGTGCCAGCAGCGTAGTCGGCAGGGGGCGGAACACAGATACGCAGTATTTT.

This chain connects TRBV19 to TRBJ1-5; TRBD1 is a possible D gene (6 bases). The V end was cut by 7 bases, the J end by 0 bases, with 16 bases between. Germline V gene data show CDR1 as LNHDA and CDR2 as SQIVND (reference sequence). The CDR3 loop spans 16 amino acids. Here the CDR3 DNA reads TGTGCCAGTACCTCTGGGGGGCCCTATAGCAATCAGCCCCAGCATTTT. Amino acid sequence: CASTSGGPYSNQPQHF.

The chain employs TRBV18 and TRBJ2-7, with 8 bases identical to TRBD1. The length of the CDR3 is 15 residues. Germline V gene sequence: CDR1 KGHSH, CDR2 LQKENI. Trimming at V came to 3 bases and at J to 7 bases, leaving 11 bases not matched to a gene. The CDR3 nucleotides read TGTGCCAGCTCACCGGGTTCAGGGGGCCGGAGGGAGCAGTACTTC. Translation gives CASSPGSGGRREQYF.